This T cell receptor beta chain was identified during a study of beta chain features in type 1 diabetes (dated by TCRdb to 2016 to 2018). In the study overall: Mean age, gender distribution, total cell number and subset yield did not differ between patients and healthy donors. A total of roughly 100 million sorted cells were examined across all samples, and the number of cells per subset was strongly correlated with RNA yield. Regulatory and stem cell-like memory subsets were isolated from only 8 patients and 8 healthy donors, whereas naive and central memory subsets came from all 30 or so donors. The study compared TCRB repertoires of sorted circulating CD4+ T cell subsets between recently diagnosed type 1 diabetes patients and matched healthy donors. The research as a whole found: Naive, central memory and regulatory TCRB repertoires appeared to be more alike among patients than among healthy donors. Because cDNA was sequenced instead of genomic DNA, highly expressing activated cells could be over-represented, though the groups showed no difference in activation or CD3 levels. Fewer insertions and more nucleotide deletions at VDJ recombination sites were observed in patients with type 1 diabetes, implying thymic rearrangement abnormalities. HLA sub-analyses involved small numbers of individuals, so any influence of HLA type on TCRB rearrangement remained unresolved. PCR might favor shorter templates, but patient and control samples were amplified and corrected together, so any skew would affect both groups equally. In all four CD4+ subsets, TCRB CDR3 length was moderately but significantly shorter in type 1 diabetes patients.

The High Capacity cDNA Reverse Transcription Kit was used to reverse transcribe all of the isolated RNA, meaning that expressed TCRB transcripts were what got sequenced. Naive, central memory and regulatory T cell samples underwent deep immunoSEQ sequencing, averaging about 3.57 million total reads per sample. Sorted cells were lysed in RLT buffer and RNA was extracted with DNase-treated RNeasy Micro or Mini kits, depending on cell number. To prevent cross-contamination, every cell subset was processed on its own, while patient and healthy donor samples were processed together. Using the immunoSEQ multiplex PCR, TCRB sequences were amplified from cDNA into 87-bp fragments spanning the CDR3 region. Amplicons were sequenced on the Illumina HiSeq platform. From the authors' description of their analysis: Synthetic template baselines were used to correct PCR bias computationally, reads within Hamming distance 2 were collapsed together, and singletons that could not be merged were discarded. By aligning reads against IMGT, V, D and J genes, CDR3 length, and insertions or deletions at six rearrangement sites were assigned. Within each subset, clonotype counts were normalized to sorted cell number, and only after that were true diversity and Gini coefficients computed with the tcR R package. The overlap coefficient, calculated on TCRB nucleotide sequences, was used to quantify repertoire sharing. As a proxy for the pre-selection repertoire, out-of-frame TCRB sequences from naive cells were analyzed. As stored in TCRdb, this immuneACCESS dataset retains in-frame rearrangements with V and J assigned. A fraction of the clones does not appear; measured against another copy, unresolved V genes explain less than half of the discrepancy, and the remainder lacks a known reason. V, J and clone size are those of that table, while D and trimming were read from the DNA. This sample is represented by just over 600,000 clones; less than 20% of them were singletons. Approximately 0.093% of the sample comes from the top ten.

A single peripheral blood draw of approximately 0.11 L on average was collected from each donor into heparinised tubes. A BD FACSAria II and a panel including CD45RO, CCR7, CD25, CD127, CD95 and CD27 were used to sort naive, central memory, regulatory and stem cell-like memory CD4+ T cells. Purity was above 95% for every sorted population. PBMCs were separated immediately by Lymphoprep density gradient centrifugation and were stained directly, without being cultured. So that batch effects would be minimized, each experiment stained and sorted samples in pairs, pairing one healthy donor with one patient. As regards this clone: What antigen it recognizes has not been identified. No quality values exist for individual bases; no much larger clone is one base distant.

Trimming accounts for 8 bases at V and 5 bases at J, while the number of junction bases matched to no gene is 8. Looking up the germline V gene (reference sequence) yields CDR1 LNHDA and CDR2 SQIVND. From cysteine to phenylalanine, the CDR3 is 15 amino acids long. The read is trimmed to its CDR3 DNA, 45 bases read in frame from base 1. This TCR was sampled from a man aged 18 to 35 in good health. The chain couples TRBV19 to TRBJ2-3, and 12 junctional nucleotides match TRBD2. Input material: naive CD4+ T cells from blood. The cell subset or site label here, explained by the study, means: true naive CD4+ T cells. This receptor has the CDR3 CASRRLAGAKDTQYF. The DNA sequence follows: TGTGCCAGTCGGAGACTAGCGGGAGCAAAAGATACGCAGTATTTT.